One sample yielded the 25 T cell receptor beta chains listed below, sequenced in a study of cytomegalovirus exposure and HLA in healthy donors. PCR employed 60 Vbeta and 13 Jbeta primers. Assay used: immunoSEQ multiplex PCR; TCRdb lists only in-frame clones, some missing. The profile shows more than 95,000 clones, roughly four fifths of them singletons. The source material was PBMCs. The source of these receptors is a man between 45 and 60 years old in good health and CMV-seropositive.

This clone was counted once. The sample carries other DNA sequences with the same CDR3. V is TRBV27 and J is TRBJ2-7; possibly TRBD1 for D (5 bases). The germline V gene has CDR1 MNHEY and CDR2 SMNVEV (reference sequence). The CDR3 spans 12 residues. V shed 8 bases and J shed 2 bases, with 10 bases lying between them. The CDR3 DNA is TGTGCCAGCTCTCCAGGGACCTACGAGCAGTACTTC. The encoded protein is CASSPGTYEQYF.

A word on this clone: This sample includes further DNA sequences coding for the same CDR3. The J gene is TRBJ1-6, the V gene TRBV2; D uncertain. Per the germline V gene, CDR1 is SNHLY and CDR2 is FYNNEI. The CDR3 loop spans 15 amino acids. Deletions cut 3 bases from V and 5 bases from J, with 11 bases between. CDR3 in DNA: TGTGCCAGCAGTGACGCAGGTTATAATAATTCACCCCTCCACTTT. Its protein product is CASSDAGYNNSPLHF. Full variable domain (rest looked up from reference TRBV2 and TRBJ1-6): EPEVTQTPSHQVTQMGQEVILRCVPISNHLYFYWYRQILGQKVEFLVSFYNNEISEKSEIFDDQFSVERPDGSNFTLKIRSTKLEDSAMYFCASSDAGYNNSPLHFGNGTRLTVT.

Only a few counts were recorded for this clone. This chain uses TRBV18 with TRBJ1-1; perhaps TRBD1 as D (5 bases). The CDR3 runs 14 residues. Between the trimmed V and J ends, which lost 3 bases and 8 bases, there was a span of 16 bases. CDR1 and CDR2 from the germline V gene are KGHSH and LQKENI. The CDR3 region has the DNA TGTGCCAGCTCACCGACGACAGTCGGCGCCGAAGCTTTCTTT. It codes for CASSPTTVGAEAFF. Variable domain in full (rest from reference TRBV18 and TRBJ1-1): NAGVMQNPRHLVRRRGQEARLRCSPMKGHSHVYWYRQLPEEGLKFMVYLQKENIIDESGMPKERFSAEFPKEGPSILRIQQVVRGDSAAYFCASSPTTVGAEAFFGQGTRLTVV.

The rearrangement links TRBV18 to TRBJ2-7, with 10 bases lining up with TRBD1. The J segment lost 7 bases and the V segment lost 3 bases, leaving 6 bases of the junction unmatched. Germline CDR1 reads KGHSH; CDR2 reads LQKENI. The CDR3 is 14 amino acids. The CDR3 DNA follows: TGTGCCAGCTCACCCGGGACAGGGGACGAAGAGCAGTACTTC. This translates into CASSPGTGDEEQYF.

As DNA, the CDR3 is TGTGCCAGCAGCTCGTTTCTTACGGACAGGGGTAAGGACGAGCAGTACTTC. It is translated as CASSSFLTDRGKDEQYF. The chain employs TRBV11-2 and TRBJ2-7, with TRBD1 identical over 9 bases. J lost 5 bases, V lost 4 bases, and 15 bases had no gene match. CDR1 and CDR2 from the germline V gene are SGHAT and FQNNGV. There are 17 residues in the CDR3.

The CDR3 reads CASSQDPTGFYGYTF. CDR3 DNA: TGTGCCAGCAGCCAAGACCCTACGGGGTTCTATGGCTACACCTTC. The rearrangement uses TRBV14 and TRBJ1-2; unclear D gene. Between the trimmed V and J ends, which lost 0 bases and 4 bases, there was a span of 12 bases. Germline V lookup: CDR1 SGHDN, CDR2 FVKESK. The CDR3 spans 15 residues.

CDR3 amino acids: CASSPGLAGDYNEQFF. In DNA form, the CDR3 reads TGTGCCAGCAGCCCAGGACTAGCGGGGGACTACAATGAGCAGTTCTTC. V usage is TRBV7-9 and J usage is TRBJ2-1; 13 bases map to TRBD2. After removal of 5 bases from V and 3 bases from J, the junction contained 4 bases not matched to a gene. Germline lookup yields CDR1 SEHNR and CDR2 FQNEAQ (reference sequence). The CDR3 is 16 amino acids. Supplemented by reference TRBV7-9 and TRBJ2-1, the full variable domain reads DTGVSQNPRHKITKRGQNVTFRCDPISEHNRLYWYRQTLGQGPEFLTYFQNEAQLEKSRLLSDRFSAERPKGSFSTLEIQRTEQGDSAMYLCASSPGLAGDYNEQFFGPGTRLTVL.

This clone appeared a few times. The gene calls are TRBV29-1 and TRBJ1-2; D ambiguous. From germline, CDR1 is SQVTM and CDR2 ANQGSEA. V gave up 4 bases and J gave up 8 bases, with 11 bases separating them. The CDR3 spans 11 residues. CDR3 coding DNA: TGCAGCGTTGTGAGAGGCGGGGGCTACACCTTC. This translates into CSVVRGGGYTF.

J is TRBJ2-2 and V is TRBV19; TRBD1 might be the D (5 bases). The CDR3 consists of 15 residues. V shed 7 bases and J shed 6 bases, with 18 bases lying between them. Germline CDR1 LNHDA, CDR2 SQIVND (reference sequence). CDR3 DNA: TGTGCCAGTATCCTTACCCCCAGGGTGTCCGGGGAGCTGTTTTTT. Translating it yields CASILTPRVSGELFF.

This clone was found once. The V gene is TRBV5-5, the J gene TRBJ2-4; D remains ambiguous. Trimming removed 0 bases from V and 4 bases from J, with 11 bases in between. Germline V lookup: CDR1 SGHKS, CDR2 YYEKEE (reference sequence). The length of the CDR3 is 15 residues. This CDR3 reads CASSLVLTEKNIQYF. In DNA, the CDR3 is TGTGCCAGCAGCTTGGTCTTAACAGAGAAAAACATTCAGTACTTC.

This chain joins TRBV7-2 and TRBJ2-3; TRBD1 agrees at 7 bases. The CDR3 contains 12 residues. Germline values: CDR1 SGHTA, CDR2 FQGNSA. Trimming took 8 bases from V and 4 from J; bases not matched to a gene: 3. CDR3 DNA: TGTGCCAGCCGCGACAGGGCAGATACGCAGTATTTT. It is translated as CASRDRADTQYF.

This chain connects TRBV28 to TRBJ2-1; TRBD1 matches at 7 bases. The germline V gene encodes CDR1 MDHEN and CDR2 SYDVKM. Trimming cost V 3 bases and J 1 base; bases outside gene matches: 6. This CDR3 region has 16 residues. CDR3 loop: CASSFLDRESYNEQFF. As DNA, the CDR3 is TGTGCCAGCAGTTTTCTAGACAGGGAGTCCTACAATGAGCAGTTCTTC.

V usage is TRBV29-1 and J usage is TRBJ2-3; TRBD2 might be the D (6 bases). From germline, CDR1 is SQVTM and CDR2 ANQGSEA. The CDR3 runs to 11 residues. The CDR3 sequence: CRTGEADTQYF. CDR3 coding DNA: TGCAGGACGGGAGAGGCAGATACGCAGTATTTT.

The chain carries TRBV5-1 and TRBJ2-3; 11 nucleotides agree with TRBD2. CDR1 is SGHRS and CDR2 is YFSETQ in the germline V gene. The CDR3 loop spans 17 amino acids. Trimming at V came to 1 base and at J to 1 base, leaving 5 bases not matched to a gene. CDR3 in amino acids: CASSLPPLAGGTDTQYF. The CDR3 DNA follows: TGCGCCAGCAGCTTGCCTCCACTAGCGGGAGGCACAGATACGCAGTATTTT.

This chain links TRBV9 with TRBJ2-4, with 10 bases that match TRBD1. There are 17 residues in the CDR3. The ends lost 0 bases at V and 3 bases at J; junction bases unmatched: 6. Germline values: CDR1 SGDLS, CDR2 YYNGEE. The chain's CDR3 is CASSVASGQGSKNIQYF. CDR3 in DNA: TGTGCCAGCAGCGTAGCCTCGGGACAGGGGAGCAAAAACATTCAGTACTTC.

The CDR3 reads CASSADTGSDGYTF. CDR3 in DNA: TGTGCCAGCTCAGCAGACACGGGGAGTGATGGCTACACCTTC. The chain recombines TRBV18 with TRBJ1-2; the D is unclear. Trimming left V 5 bases short and J 6 bases short, with 16 bases between. Per germline, CDR1 KGHSH and CDR2 LQKENI. The CDR3 has 14 residues.

The chain carries TRBV19 and TRBJ2-7; perhaps TRBD2 as D (6 bases). Germline CDR1 and CDR2: LNHDA and SQIVND (reference sequence). The CDR3 loop spans 13 amino acids. With 5 bases removed from V and 6 bases from J, the gap between germline ends came to 14 bases. CDR3 nucleotide sequence: TGTGCCAGTAGTTTAGGACTACTGGCCGAGCAGTACTTC. As protein: CASSLGLLAEQYF.

V usage is TRBV2 and J usage is TRBJ2-6, with TRBD2 as a possible D gene (5 bases). Germline CDR1 and CDR2: SNHLY and FYNNEI. Trimming left V 2 bases short and J 2 bases short, with 7 bases between. This CDR3 region has 15 residues. The CDR3 loop is CASSESGAGANVLTF. In nucleotides, the CDR3 is TGTGCCAGCAGTGAATCCGGGGCTGGGGCCAACGTCCTGACTTTC.

The chain links TRBV19 to TRBJ1-4, with 9 bases lining up with TRBD1. V was clipped by 5 bases and J by 0 bases; unmatched bases: 4. Germline values: CDR1 LNHDA, CDR2 SQIVND (reference sequence). The CDR3 length is 16 residues. The CDR3, as DNA: TGTGCCAGTAGTGCCGGGACAGGGTCAACTAATGAAAAACTGTTTTTT. Its protein is CASSAGTGSTNEKLFF.

This clone appeared a few times. The chain recombines TRBV2 with TRBJ1-3, with D tentatively TRBD1 (6 bases). Germline assignment: CDR1 SNHLY and CDR2 FYNNEI. The CDR3 consists of 14 residues. The V and J ends lost 8 bases and 0 bases respectively, with 11 bases between them. CDR3 DNA: TGTGCCAGCCACCAGGGACACTCTGGAAACACCATATATTTT. Translating gives CASHQGHSGNTIYF.

The chain uses TRBV25-1 and TRBJ2-3; D possibly corresponds to TRBD2 (5 bases). Trimming took 3 bases from V and 2 from J, leaving 12 bases between them. The CDR3 consists of 15 residues. Germline V gives CDR1 MGHDK, CDR2 SYGVNS. The DNA for the CDR3 is TGTGCCAGCAGTGACGTCACTAGAGACACAGATACGCAGTATTTT. Its protein is CASSDVTRDTDTQYF.

The chain combines TRBV6-5 with TRBJ1-6; 7 bases agree with TRBD1. Trimming at V came to 6 bases and at J to 4 bases, leaving 6 bases not matched to a gene. CDR1 MNHEY and CDR2 SVGAGI come from the germline V gene. The CDR3 has 15 amino acids. The CDR3 DNA reads as TGTGCCAGCAGCGGCCGGGACAGATATAATTCACCCCTCCACTTT. Amino acids: CASSGRDRYNSPLHF.

The V call is TRBV27, the J call TRBJ2-1, with TRBD2 matching over 9 bases. CDR1 and CDR2 from the germline V gene are MNHEY and SMNVEV (reference sequence). Trimming took 2 bases from V and 0 from J; bases not matched to a gene: 8. This CDR3 spans 18 amino acids. CDR3 DNA sequence: TGTGCCAGCAGTTTAAGCGGGCGGGGGGGAAACTCCTACAATGAGCAGTTCTTC. Its protein product is CASSLSGRGGNSYNEQFF.

V is TRBV2 and J is TRBJ2-5; tentative D call: TRBD1 (5 bases). The CDR3 consists of 14 residues. Germline V gene lookup returns CDR1 SNHLY and CDR2 FYNNEI. V lost 5 bases, J lost 3 bases, and 13 bases lay in between. The CDR3 spells CASSRLTEEETQYF. The CDR3 DNA is TGTGCCAGCAGTAGATTGACAGAAGAAGAGACCCAGTACTTC.

This clone was counted between two and nine times. The chain has TRBV15 and TRBJ2-7; TRBD1 matches 7 bases. This CDR3 is built from 13 residues. J was trimmed by 6 bases and V by 1 base; bases with no gene match: 3. The germline V gene has CDR1 LNHNV and CDR2 YYDKDF (reference sequence). The CDR3 bases are TGTGCCACCAGCAGAGGACAGGGTCGCGAGCAGTACTTC. The encoded protein is CATSRGQGREQYF.